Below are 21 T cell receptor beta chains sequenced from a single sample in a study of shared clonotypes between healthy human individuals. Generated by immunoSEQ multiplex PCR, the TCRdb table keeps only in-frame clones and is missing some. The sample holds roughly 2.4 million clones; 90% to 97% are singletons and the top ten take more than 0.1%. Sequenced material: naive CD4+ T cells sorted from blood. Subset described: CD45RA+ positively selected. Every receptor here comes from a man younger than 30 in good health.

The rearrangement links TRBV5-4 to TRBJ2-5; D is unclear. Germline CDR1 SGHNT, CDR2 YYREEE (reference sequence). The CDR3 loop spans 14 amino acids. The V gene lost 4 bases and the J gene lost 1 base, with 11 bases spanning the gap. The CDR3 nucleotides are TGTGCCAGCAGCCGTTCTTCGGCCCAAGAGACCCAGTACTTC. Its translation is CASSRSSAQETQYF.

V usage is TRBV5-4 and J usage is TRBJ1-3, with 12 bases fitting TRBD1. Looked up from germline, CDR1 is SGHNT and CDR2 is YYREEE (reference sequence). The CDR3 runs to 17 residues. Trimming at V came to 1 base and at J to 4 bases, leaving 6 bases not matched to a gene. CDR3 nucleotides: TGTGCCAGCAGCTTGCGAGGGACAGGGGGCGTCGGAAACACCATATATTTT. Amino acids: CASSLRGTGGVGNTIYF.

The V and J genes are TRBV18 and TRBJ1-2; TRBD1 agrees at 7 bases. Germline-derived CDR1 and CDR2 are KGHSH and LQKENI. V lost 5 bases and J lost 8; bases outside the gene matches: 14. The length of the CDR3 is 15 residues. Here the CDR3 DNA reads TGTGCCAGCTCAATGCTCGCAGACAGGGCGGAGGGCTACACCTTC. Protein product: CASSMLADRAEGYTF. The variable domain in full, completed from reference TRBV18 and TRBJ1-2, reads NAGVMQNPRHLVRRRGQEARLRCSPMKGHSHVYWYRQLPEEGLKFMVYLQKENIIDESGMPKERFSAEFPKEGPSILRIQQVVRGDSAAYFCASSMLADRAEGYTFGSGTRLTVV.

CDR3: CSGDTQETQYF. CDR3 DNA: TGCAGTGGGGACACCCAAGAGACCCAGTACTTC. This rearrangement joins TRBV20-1 to TRBJ2-5, with a possible D match to TRBD1 (6 bases). Deletions cut 7 bases from V and 1 base from J, with 7 bases between. This CDR3 is built from 11 residues. Germline values: CDR1 DFQATT, CDR2 SNEGSKA (reference sequence).

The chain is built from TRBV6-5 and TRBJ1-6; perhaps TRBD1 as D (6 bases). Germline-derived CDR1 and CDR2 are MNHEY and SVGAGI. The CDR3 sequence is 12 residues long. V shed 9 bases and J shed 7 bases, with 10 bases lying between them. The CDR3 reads CASKRGNSPLHF. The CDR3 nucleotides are TGTGCCAGTAAAAGGGGGAATTCACCCCTCCACTTT.

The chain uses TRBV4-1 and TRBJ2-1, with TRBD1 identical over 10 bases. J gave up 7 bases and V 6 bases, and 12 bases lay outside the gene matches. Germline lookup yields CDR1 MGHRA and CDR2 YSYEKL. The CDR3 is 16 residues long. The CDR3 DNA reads TGCGCCAGCAGACCTATCCGGGACAGGGGAGGGAATGAGCAGTTCTTC. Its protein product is CASRPIRDRGGNEQFF.

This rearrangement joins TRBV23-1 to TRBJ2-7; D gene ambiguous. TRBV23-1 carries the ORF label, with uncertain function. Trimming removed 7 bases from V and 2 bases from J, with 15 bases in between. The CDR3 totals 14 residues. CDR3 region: CASMGQVCTYEQYF. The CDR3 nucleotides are TGCGCCAGCATGGGCCAAGTATGTACCTACGAGCAGTACTTC.

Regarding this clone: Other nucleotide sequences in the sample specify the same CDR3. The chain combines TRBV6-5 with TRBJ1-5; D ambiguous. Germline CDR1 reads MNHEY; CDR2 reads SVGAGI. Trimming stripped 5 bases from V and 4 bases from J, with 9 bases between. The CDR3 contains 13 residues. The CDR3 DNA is TGTGCCAGCAGTCGCCTAGCAAATCAGCCCCAGCATTTT. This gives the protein CASSRLANQPQHF.

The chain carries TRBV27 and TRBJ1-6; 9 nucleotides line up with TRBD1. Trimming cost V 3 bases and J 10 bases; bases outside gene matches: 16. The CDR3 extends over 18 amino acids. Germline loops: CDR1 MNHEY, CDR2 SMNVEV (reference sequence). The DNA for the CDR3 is TGTGCCAGCAGTTTTTCCGGAGGTTTGGGGACAGGGACCTCACCCCTCCACTTT. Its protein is CASSFSGGLGTGTSPLHF.

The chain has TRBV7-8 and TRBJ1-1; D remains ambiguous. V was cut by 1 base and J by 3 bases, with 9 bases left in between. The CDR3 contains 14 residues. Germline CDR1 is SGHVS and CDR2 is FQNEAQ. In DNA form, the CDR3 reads TGTGCCAGCAGCTTAGATGGAGCGGACACTGAAGCTTTCTTT. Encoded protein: CASSLDGADTEAFF.

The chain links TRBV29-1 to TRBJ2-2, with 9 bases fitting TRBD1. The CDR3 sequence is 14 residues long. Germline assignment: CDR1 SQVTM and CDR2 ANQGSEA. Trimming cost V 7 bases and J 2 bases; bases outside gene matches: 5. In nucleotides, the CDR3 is TGCAGCGCGACAGGGGGGAGAAACACCGGGGAGCTGTTTTTT. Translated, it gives CSATGGRNTGELFF.

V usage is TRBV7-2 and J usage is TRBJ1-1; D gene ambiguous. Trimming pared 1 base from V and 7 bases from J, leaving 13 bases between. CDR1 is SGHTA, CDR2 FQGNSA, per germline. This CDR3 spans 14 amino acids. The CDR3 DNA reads TGTGCCAGCAGCTTAGGCGCAGGTAGCTTTGAAGCTTTCTTT. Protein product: CASSLGAGSFEAFF. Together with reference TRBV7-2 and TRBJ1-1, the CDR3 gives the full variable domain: GAGVSQSPSNKVTEKGKDVELRCDPISGHTALYWYRQSLGQGLEFLIYFQGNSAPDKSGLPSDRFSAERTGGSVSTLTIQRTQQEDSAVYLCASSLGAGSFEAFFGQGTRLTVV.

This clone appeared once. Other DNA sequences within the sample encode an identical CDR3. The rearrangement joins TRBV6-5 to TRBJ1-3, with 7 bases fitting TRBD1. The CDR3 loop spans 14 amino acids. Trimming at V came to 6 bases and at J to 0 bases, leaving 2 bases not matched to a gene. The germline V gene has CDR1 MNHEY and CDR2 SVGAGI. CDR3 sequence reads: CASSRQGSGNTIYF. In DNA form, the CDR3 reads TGTGCCAGCAGCCGACAGGGCTCTGGAAACACCATATATTTT.

The CDR3 sequence: CASSLVLAGGAGELFF. For the CDR3, the DNA is TGCGCCAGCAGCTTGGTACTAGCGGGAGGTGCCGGGGAGCTGTTTTTT. V gene TRBV5-1 combines with J gene TRBJ2-2, with 12 bases aligning to TRBD2. V was pared by 0 bases and J by 6 bases, with 3 bases of the junction left unmatched. The CDR3 spans 16 residues. Germline CDR1 and CDR2: SGHRS and YFSETQ. The whole variable domain, filled in from reference TRBV5-1 and TRBJ2-2, reads KAGVTQTPRYLIKTRGQQVTLSCSPISGHRSVSWYQQTPGQGLQFLFEYFSETQRNKGNFPGRFSGRQFSNSRSEMNVSTLELGDSALYLCASSLVLAGGAGELFFGEGSRLTVL.

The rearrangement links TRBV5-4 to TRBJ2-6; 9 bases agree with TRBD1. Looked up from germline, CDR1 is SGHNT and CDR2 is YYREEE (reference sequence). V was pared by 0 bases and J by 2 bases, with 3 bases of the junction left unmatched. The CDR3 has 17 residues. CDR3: CASSLGDRVTGANVLTF. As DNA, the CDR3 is TGTGCCAGCAGCTTGGGGGACAGGGTCACTGGGGCCAACGTCCTGACTTTC.

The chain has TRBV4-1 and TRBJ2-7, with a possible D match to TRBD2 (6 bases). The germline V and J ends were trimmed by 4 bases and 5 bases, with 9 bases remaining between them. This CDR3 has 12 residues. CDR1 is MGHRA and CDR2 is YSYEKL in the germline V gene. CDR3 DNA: TGCGCCAGCAGCCGGCCGGGAGACGAGCAGTACTTC. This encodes CASSRPGDEQYF.

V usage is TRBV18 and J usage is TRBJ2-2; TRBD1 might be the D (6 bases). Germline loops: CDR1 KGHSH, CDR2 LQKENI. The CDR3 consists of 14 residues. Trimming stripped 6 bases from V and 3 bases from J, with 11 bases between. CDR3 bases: TGTGCCAGCTCGTCACAGGGATACACCGGGGAGCTGTTTTTT. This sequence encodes CASSSQGYTGELFF.

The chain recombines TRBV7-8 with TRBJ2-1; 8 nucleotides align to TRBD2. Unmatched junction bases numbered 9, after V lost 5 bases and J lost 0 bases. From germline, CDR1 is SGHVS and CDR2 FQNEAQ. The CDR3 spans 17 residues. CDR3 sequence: CASSIGLAQSSYNEQFF. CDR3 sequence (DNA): TGTGCCAGCAGCATCGGACTAGCCCAGAGCTCCTACAATGAGCAGTTCTTC. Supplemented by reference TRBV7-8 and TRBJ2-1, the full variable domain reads GAGVSQSPRYKVAKRGQDVALRCDPISGHVSLFWYQQALGQGPEFLTYFQNEAQLDKSGLPSDRFFAERPEGSVSTLKIQRTQQEDSAVYLCASSIGLAQSSYNEQFFGPGTRLTVL.

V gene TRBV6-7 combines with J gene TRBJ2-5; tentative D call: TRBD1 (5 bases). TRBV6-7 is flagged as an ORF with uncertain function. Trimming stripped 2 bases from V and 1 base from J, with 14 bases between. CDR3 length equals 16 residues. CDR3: CASSYPVQGFQETQYF. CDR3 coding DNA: TGTGCCAGCAGTTACCCTGTCCAGGGATTCCAAGAGACCCAGTACTTC.

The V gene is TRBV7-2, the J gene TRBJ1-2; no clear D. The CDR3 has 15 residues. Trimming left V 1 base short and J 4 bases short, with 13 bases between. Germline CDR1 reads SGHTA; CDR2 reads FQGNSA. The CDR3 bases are TGTGCCAGCAGCTTAGATGCAGCCCTTACCTATGGCTACACCTTC. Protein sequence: CASSLDAALTYGYTF.

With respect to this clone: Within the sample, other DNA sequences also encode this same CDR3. The chain's CDR3 is CASSYSSGAGANVLTF. In nucleotides, the CDR3 is TGTGCCAGCAGTTACTCGTCGGGTGCTGGGGCCAACGTCCTGACTTTC. The V gene is TRBV6-5, the J gene TRBJ2-6; no firm D call. The V and J ends lost 0 bases and 2 bases respectively, with 8 bases between them. Germline values: CDR1 MNHEY, CDR2 SVGAGI. The CDR3 totals 16 residues.